The clone carrying this T cell receptor beta chain was counted a few times. The data originate from a study of blood T cells in healthy people across ages. Using a J-beta primer mix together with a sample-barcoded 5' primer, a second PCR was run for about 6 to 12 cycles. A tag from a template-switch adaptor with 12 random nucleotides marked each cDNA molecule. MiXCR, run by TCRdb on the 5' RACE reads, gives a single entry per CDR3 protein. The sample has more than 450,000 distinct CDR3 sequences; around 27% are singletons. Germline-derived CDR1 and CDR2 are DFQATT and SNEGSKA (reference sequence). This CDR3 has 12 amino acids. V lost 4 bases and J 5 bases, leaving 11 bases between the germline ends. These data also featured in a second study, about T cells of mothers and their children. In that study: A primer called M1S, used in the second PCR, added sample barcodes and 2-4 random nucleotides.

The specimen was blood. The chain uses TRBV20-1 and TRBJ2-5; unclear D gene. This TCR was sampled from a boy younger than 10 in good health. The CDR3 sequence is CSATGLEETQYF. In nucleotides, the CDR3 is TGCAGTGCTACAGGCTTGGAGGAGACCCAGTACTTC.